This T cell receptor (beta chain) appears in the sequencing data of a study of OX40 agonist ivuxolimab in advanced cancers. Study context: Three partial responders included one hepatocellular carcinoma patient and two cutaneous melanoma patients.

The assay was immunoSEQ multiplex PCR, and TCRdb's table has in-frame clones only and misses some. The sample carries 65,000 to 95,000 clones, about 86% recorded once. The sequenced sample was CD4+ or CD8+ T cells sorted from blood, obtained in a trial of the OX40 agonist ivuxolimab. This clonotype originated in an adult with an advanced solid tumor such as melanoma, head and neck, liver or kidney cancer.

The CDR3 nucleotides are TGTGCCAGCAATGTATGGGGGAATAGCAATCAGCCCCAGCATTTT. Protein product: CASNVWGNSNQPQHF. The V call is TRBV28, the J call TRBJ1-5; possible D gene TRBD1, 5 bases. From germline, CDR1 is MDHEN and CDR2 SYDVKM. With 7 bases removed from V and 0 bases from J, the gap between germline ends came to 13 bases. The CDR3 length is 15 residues.